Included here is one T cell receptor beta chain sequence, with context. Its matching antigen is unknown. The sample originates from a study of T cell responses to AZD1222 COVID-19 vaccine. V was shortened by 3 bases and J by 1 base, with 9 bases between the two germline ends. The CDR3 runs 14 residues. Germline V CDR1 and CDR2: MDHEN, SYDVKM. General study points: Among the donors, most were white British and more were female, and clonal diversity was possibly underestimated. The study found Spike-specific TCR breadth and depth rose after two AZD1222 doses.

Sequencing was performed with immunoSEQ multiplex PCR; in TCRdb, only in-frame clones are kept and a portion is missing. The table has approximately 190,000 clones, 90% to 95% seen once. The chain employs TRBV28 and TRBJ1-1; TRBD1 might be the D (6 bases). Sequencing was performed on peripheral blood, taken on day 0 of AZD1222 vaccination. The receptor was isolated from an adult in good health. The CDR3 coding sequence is TGTGCCAGCAGTTTCGGGACACCGAACACTGAAGCTTTCTTT. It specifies CASSFGTPNTEAFF.